This TCR beta chain originates from a study of T-cell reconstitution after alpha-beta-depleted transplantation in children. This clonotype was seen only a few times. Its antigen is currently unknown. During its preparation, the TCRbeta library received unique molecular identifiers. TCRdb itself ran the PCR reads through MiXCR, one entry per CDR3 protein. This table holds 700,000 to 950,000 distinct CDR3 sequences, under 20% found once. CDR3 size: 15 residues. The germline V gene encodes CDR1 MGHDK and CDR2 SYGVNS. J was trimmed by 7 bases and V by 3 bases; bases with no gene match: 9. The study, taken as a whole, reports: By one year post-transplant, T-cell counts and diversity largely arose from T cells that were newly produced.

The sequencing used PBMCs, mostly from graft donor cells, collected 360 days after TCRalphabeta/CD19-depleted stem cell transplant. The J gene is TRBJ2-1, the V gene TRBV25-1; 7 bases are a match to TRBD2. The sequence came from a male patient younger than 18 who had a stem cell transplant for acute lymphoblastic leukemia, so the T cells may come from the graft donor. CDR3 residues: CASSDSSGIGNEQFF. CDR3 DNA sequence: TGTGCCAGCAGTGATTCCAGCGGGATAGGGAATGAGCAGTTCTTC.